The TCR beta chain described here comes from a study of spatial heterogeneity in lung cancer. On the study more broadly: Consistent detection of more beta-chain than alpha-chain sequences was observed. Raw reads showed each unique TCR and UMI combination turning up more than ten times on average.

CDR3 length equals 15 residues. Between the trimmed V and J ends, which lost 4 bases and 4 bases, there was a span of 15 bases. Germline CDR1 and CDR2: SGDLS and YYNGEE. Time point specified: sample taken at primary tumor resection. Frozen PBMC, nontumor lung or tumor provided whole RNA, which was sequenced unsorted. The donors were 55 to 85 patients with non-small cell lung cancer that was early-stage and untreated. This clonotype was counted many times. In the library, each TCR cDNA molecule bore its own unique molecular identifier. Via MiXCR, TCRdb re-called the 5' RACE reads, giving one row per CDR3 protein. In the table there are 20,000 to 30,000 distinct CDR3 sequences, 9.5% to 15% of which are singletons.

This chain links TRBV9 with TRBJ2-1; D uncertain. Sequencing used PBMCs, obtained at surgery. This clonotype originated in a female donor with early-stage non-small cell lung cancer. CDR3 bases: TGTGCCAGCAGCCCTCGGACCGAAATTTACAATGAGCAGTTCTTC. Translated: CASSPRTEIYNEQFF.